The T cell receptor beta chain under discussion was sequenced for a study of cytomegalovirus exposure and HLA in healthy donors. Some clones are missing from TCRdb's copy, which holds only in-frame ones; the method was immunoSEQ multiplex PCR. The sample contains 90,000 to 120,000 clones, approximately 94% of which appear only once. The CDR3 runs 15 residues. V lost 2 bases, J lost 2 bases, and 5 bases stayed unmatched. The germline gives CDR1 MNHEY, CDR2 SVGAGI. This TCR was sampled from a woman between 18 and 29 years old in good health and CMV-seronegative. J is TRBJ2-7 and V is TRBV6-5; 8 bases agree with TRBD1. Input material: PBMCs. The CDR3 DNA is TGTGCCAGCAGTTACGTTCAGGGGGCTACCTACGAGCAGTACTTC. Translated: CASSYVQGATYEQYF.